The 21 T cell receptor beta chains below all came from one sample that was sequenced in a study of Tregs in tolerant kidney transplant recipients. The table came from immunoSEQ multiplex PCR; TCRdb's copy has only in-frame clones and leaves some out. The profile shows 75,000 to 100,000 clones, over 85% of them singletons. Mixed chimerism was transient after nonmyeloablative marrow transplants from related graft donors. The specimen was CD4+ T cells from blood (PBMCs), collected 12 months after the transplant. These receptor sequences come from a human patient who received a combined kidney and bone marrow transplant. Among the T cells, some may be from the graft donor.

The V call is TRBV6-1, the J call TRBJ2-3; D is possibly TRBD2 (6 bases). The ends were cut back, 7 bases at V and 1 base at J, with 9 bases in the middle. Germline values: CDR1 MNHNS, CDR2 SASEGT. CDR3 size: 13 residues. CDR3 loop: CASIPSGTDTQYF. The CDR3 region has the DNA TGTGCCAGCATTCCTAGCGGCACAGATACGCAGTATTTT.

V is TRBV7-9 and J is TRBJ2-7; 7 bases agree with TRBD2. The CDR3 has 15 amino acids. Trimming took 1 base from V and 2 from J; bases not matched to a gene: 5. Germline CDR1 is SEHNR and CDR2 is FQNEAQ (reference sequence). The CDR3 nucleotides are TGTGCCAGCAGCTTAGGGGGGGGTCCCCCCTACGAGCAGTACTTC. This encodes CASSLGGGPPYEQYF.

The chain has TRBV5-1 and TRBJ1-2, with TRBD1 matching over 12 bases. V lost 0 bases and J lost 4; bases outside the gene matches: 1. CDR1 and CDR2 from the germline V gene are SGHRS and YFSETQ. The CDR3 extends over 15 amino acids. CDR3 DNA sequence: TGCGCCAGCAGCTTGGGGGACAGGGGGCTCTATGGCTACACCTTC. Protein sequence: CASSLGDRGLYGYTF.

The chain employs TRBV5-1 and TRBJ2-1, with D perhaps TRBD2 (6 bases). The CDR3 is made up of 16 amino acids. Germline CDR1 and CDR2: SGHRS and YFSETQ. V dropped 0 bases and J dropped 9 bases, with 19 bases sitting between them. In DNA, the CDR3 is TGCGCCAGCAGCTTGGGTCTCTGGGGAGGCCAGGCTGAGCAGTTCTTC. This encodes CASSLGLWGGQAEQFF.

This chain links TRBV6-5 with TRBJ2-2, with TRBD2 identical over 7 bases. With 8 bases clipped from V and 8 bases from J, the junction kept 11 bases outside the gene matches. This CDR3 has 14 residues. Germline CDR1 reads MNHEY; CDR2 reads SVGAGI. The CDR3 nucleotides read TGTGCCAGCCCTGAGCGGGGAGGTTCGGGGGAGCTGTTTTTT. Its protein product is CASPERGGSGELFF.

V gene TRBV30 combines with J gene TRBJ2-3; D uncertain. CDR1 and CDR2 from the germline V gene are GTSNPN and SVGIG (reference sequence). Trimming shortened V by 2 bases and J by 8 bases, and 8 bases separated the two germline ends. This CDR3 region has 11 residues. The CDR3 bases are TGTGCCTGGAGTTCGTCGGGTACGCAGTATTTT. Translating it yields CAWSSSGTQYF.

This chain joins TRBV11-3 and TRBJ2-1; 13 bases are shared with TRBD2. CDR1 SGHNT and CDR2 YENEEA come from the germline V gene. The CDR3 runs to 15 residues. The junction had 6 bases not matched to a gene; V was cut back by 5 bases and J by 8 bases. CDR3 sequence reads: CASSRTSGGGDEQFF. As DNA, the CDR3 is TGTGCCAGCAGCAGGACTAGCGGGGGTGGGGATGAGCAGTTCTTC.

This chain uses TRBV19 with TRBJ2-2; tentatively, D is TRBD1 (6 bases). CDR1 and CDR2 from the germline V gene are LNHDA and SQIVND (reference sequence). With 3 bases removed from V and 4 bases from J, the gap between germline ends came to 15 bases. The CDR3 sequence is 16 residues long. The CDR3 sequence: CASSMKGRGRTGELFF. The CDR3 bases are TGTGCCAGTAGTATGAAGGGCAGGGGTCGCACCGGGGAGCTGTTTTTT.

The chain links TRBV29-1 to TRBJ1-1; tentative D call: TRBD1 (5 bases). The CDR3 has 15 residues. The germline V gene has CDR1 SQVTM and CDR2 ANQGSEA. V lost 4 bases and J 0 bases, leaving 15 bases between the germline ends. The CDR3 loop reads CSVASRVKMNTEAFF. DNA of the CDR3: TGCAGCGTTGCTTCCAGGGTAAAGATGAACACTGAAGCTTTCTTT. Variable domain in full (rest from reference TRBV29-1 and TRBJ1-1): SAVISQKPSRDICQRGTSLTIQCQVDSQVTMMFWYRQQPGQSLTLIATANQGSEATYESGFVIDKFPISRPNLTFSTLTVSNMSPEDSSIYLCSVASRVKMNTEAFFGQGTRLTVV.

J is TRBJ2-7 and V is TRBV6-1, with 8 bases that match TRBD2. The CDR3 length is 15 residues. The V and J ends lost 6 bases and 9 bases, in that order; junction bases with no gene match: 16. In germline, CDR1 is MNHNS, CDR2 SASEGT. In DNA, the CDR3 is TGTGCCAGCAGACGAGATTACACAGCGGGGGCAGGGCAGTACTTC. It translates to CASRRDYTAGAGQYF.

On this clone itself: Within the sample, other DNA sequences also encode this same CDR3. The chain uses TRBV11-3 and TRBJ2-5; TRBD2 agrees at 7 bases. The CDR3 covers 15 residues. CDR1 and CDR2 from the germline V gene are SGHNT and YENEEA. The trim removed 3 bases at V and 0 bases at J, leaving 4 bases unmatched. The DNA of the CDR3 is TGTGCCAGCAGCTTCGGGACTACTTACCAAGAGACCCAGTACTTC. It codes for CASSFGTTYQETQYF.

The chain carries TRBV4-2 and TRBJ1-1; D is unresolved. Germline V gives CDR1 LGHNA, CDR2 YNFKEQ. V shed 2 bases and J shed 4 bases, with 5 bases lying between them. The CDR3 is 12 residues long. CDR3: CASSQRLTEAFF. CDR3 sequence (DNA): TGTGCCAGCAGCCAACGACTCACTGAAGCTTTCTTT.

The genes are TRBV11-3 and TRBJ1-1, with 11 bases identical to TRBD1. The CDR3 length is 18 residues. CDR1 and CDR2 from the germline V gene are SGHNT and YENEEA. The trim removed 1 base at V and 4 bases at J, leaving 11 bases unmatched. The CDR3 DNA reads as TGTGCCAGCAGCTTAGCCCCCGGTAGGGACAGGGGGTTCACTGAAGCTTTCTTT. Its protein product is CASSLAPGRDRGFTEAFF.

The chain is built from TRBV7-2 and TRBJ2-7; weak D call: TRBD2 (6 bases). Germline V gene data show CDR1 as SGHTA and CDR2 as FQGNSA. The V end lost 1 base, the J end lost 6 bases, and 19 bases lay between the germline ends. This CDR3 comprises 16 residues. The CDR3 protein is CASSLVGTPSVFEQYF. CDR3 coding DNA: TGTGCCAGCAGCTTAGTAGGGACTCCGTCGGTATTCGAGCAGTACTTC.

This chain connects TRBV4-3 to TRBJ2-1; 12 bases agree with TRBD2. The V gene end was trimmed by 5 bases and the J gene end by 4 bases; junction bases not matched to a gene: 0. This CDR3 has 14 amino acids. Germline loops: CDR1 LGHNA, CDR2 YSLEER. The CDR3 protein is CASSGLAGYNEQFF. Here the CDR3 DNA reads TGCGCCAGCAGCGGACTAGCGGGATACAATGAGCAGTTCTTC.

V gene TRBV5-6 combines with J gene TRBJ2-7; D possibly corresponds to TRBD2 (6 bases). The V end was cut by 5 bases, the J end by 2 bases, with 14 bases between. CDR3 size: 14 residues. Germline V lookup: CDR1 SGHDT, CDR2 YYEEEE. The CDR3 DNA sequence: TGTGCCAGCAGTTCTATAGGAGGGACCTACGAGCAGTACTTC. It yields the protein CASSSIGGTYEQYF.

The V call is TRBV11-3, the J call TRBJ2-7; D is uncertain. Germline CDR1 reads SGHNT; CDR2 reads YENEEA. The CDR3 loop spans 16 amino acids. V was shortened by 3 bases and J by 5 bases, with 20 bases between the two germline ends. CDR3 sequence: CASSLEEALVIHEQYF. The CDR3 DNA sequence: TGTGCCAGCAGCTTGGAAGAGGCCCTGGTGATTCACGAGCAGTACTTC.

The chain combines TRBV30 with TRBJ1-2, with D hard to call. V shed 0 bases and J shed 0 bases, with 11 bases lying between them. Germline lookup yields CDR1 GTSNPN and CDR2 SVGIG (reference sequence). There are 15 residues in the CDR3. CDR3 sequence: CAWSVLTAPNYGYTF. The DNA of the CDR3 is TGTGCCTGGAGTGTATTAACTGCGCCTAACTATGGCTACACCTTC.

The V call is TRBV4-2, the J call TRBJ1-1, with D unresolved. The CDR3 runs 14 residues. Trimming removed 4 bases at V and 1 base at J, with 10 bases between. CDR1 and CDR2 from the germline V gene are LGHNA and YNFKEQ. The CDR3 bases are TGTGCCAGCAGCCGGGCGGGCTCGAACACTGAAGCTTTCTTT. Its translation is CASSRAGSNTEAFF.

On this clone: Other DNA sequences in this sample translate to the same CDR3. The V call is TRBV6-5, the J call TRBJ1-6, with D unclear. V was clipped by 7 bases and J by 0 bases, with 10 bases between them. The germline gives CDR1 MNHEY, CDR2 SVGAGI. There are 15 residues in the CDR3. The CDR3 DNA reads as TGTGCCAGCAACCAGAGGCGCTCCTATAATTCACCCCTCCACTTT. It yields the protein CASNQRRSYNSPLHF.

The chain recombines TRBV9 with TRBJ1-2, with D unresolved. Between the trimmed V and J ends, which lost 0 bases and 2 bases, there was a span of 11 bases. The CDR3 sequence is 15 residues long. The germline V gene encodes CDR1 SGDLS and CDR2 YYNGEE. As DNA, the CDR3 is TGTGCCAGCAGCGTAGGGCAGACTCCCAACTATGGCTACACCTTC. Protein sequence: CASSVGQTPNYGYTF.